This T cell receptor beta chain comes out of a study of beta chain bispecific antibodies for T cell cancers. Study as a whole: The leukemia lines expressed TRBV12-3 (Jurkat) and TRBV5-5 (HPB-ALL). Points from the study as a whole: TRBV-directed bispecific antibodies appeared to leave all non-targeted, unrelated TRBV family members unaffected. Normal T cells contributed less of the targeted TRBV signal than the leukemia cells did. Anti-TRBV12 exposure, compared with anti-CD19, reduced the TRBV12-3 proportion of TRBV signal by around 99%.

This clonotype was observed at least ten times. Its antigen remains unidentified. This CDR3 has 14 residues. Germline CDR1 SEHNR, CDR2 FQNEAQ (reference sequence). V dropped 5 bases and J dropped 0 bases, with 9 bases sitting between them. TCRdb called the 5' RACE reads again in MiXCR, with one record for every CDR3 protein. The sample lists 20,000 to 25,000 distinct CDR3 sequences, 2% to 2.5% occurring once. T cells were expanded from blood mononuclear cells for 3 to 4 days with anti-CD3 OKT3 or CD3/CD28 beads. This sample: Jurkat plus normal T cells with anti-TRBV12 bispecific. Bispecific antibody was added to approximately 50,000 normal T cells and approximately 50,000 target cells.

V is TRBV7-9 and J is TRBJ2-3, with unresolved D. The clonotype was recovered from a human donor in good health. Some clones in this sample may be carry-over from other donors' samples. The sample was healthy donor T cells cultured with leukemia cells, taken from a culture containing a bispecific antibody targeting TCR Vbeta12. This chain's CDR3 is CASSPPSSTDTQYF. DNA for the CDR3: TGTGCCAGCAGCCCCCCTTCTAGCACAGATACGCAGTATTTT. Full variable domain (rest looked up from reference TRBV7-9 and TRBJ2-3): DTGVSQNPRHKITKRGQNVTFRCDPISEHNRLYWYRQTLGQGPEFLTYFQNEAQLEKSRLLSDRFSAERPKGSFSTLEIQRTEQGDSAMYLCASSPPSSTDTQYFGPGTRLTVL.